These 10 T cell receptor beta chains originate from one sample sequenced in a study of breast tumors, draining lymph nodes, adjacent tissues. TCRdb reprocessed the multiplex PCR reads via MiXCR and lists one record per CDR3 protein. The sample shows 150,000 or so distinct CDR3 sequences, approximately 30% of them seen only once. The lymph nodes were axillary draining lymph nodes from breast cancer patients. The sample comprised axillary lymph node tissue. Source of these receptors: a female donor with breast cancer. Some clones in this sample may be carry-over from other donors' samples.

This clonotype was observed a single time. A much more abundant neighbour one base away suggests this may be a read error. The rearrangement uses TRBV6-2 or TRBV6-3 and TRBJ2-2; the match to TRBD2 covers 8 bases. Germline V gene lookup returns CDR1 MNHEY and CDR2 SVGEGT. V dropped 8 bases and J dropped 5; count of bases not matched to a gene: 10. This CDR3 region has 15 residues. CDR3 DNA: TGTGCCAGCGGTTCAAGCAGCGGGGGAACCGGGGAGCTGTTTTTT. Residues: CASGSSSGGTGELFF.

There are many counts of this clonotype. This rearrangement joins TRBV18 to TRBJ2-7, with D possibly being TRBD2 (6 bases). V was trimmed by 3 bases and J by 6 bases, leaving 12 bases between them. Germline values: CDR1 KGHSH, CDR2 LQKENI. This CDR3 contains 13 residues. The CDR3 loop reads CASSPLREVEQYF. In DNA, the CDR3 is TGTGCCAGCTCACCCCTCAGGGAGGTCGAGCAGTACTTC.

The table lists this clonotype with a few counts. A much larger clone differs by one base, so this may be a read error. The CDR3 sequence: CASSLGGTAYNERLF. Here the CDR3 DNA reads TGTGCCAGCAGCTTAGGCGGGACCGCCTACAATGAGCGGCTCTTC. This rearrangement joins TRBV7-6 to TRBJ2-1, with TRBD2 as a possible D gene (6 bases). Germline assignment: CDR1 SGHVS and CDR2 FNYEAQ. There are 15 residues in the CDR3. The full variable domain, rest sourced from reference TRBV7-6 and TRBJ2-1, is GAGVSQSPRYKVTKRGQDVALRCDPISGHVSLYWYRQALGQGPEFLTYFNYEAQQDKSGLPNDRFSAERPEGSISTLTIQRTEQRDSAMYRCASSLGGTAYNERLFGPGTRLTVL.

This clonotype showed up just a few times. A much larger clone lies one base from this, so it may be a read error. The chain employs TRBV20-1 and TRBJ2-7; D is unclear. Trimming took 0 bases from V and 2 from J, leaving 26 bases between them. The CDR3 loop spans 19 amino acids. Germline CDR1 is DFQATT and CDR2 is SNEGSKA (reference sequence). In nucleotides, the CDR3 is TGCAGTGCTAGAGATCTTTTGGCAGCTACGCCAGAATTACCCTACGAGCAGTACTTC. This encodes CSARDLLAATPELPYEQYF.

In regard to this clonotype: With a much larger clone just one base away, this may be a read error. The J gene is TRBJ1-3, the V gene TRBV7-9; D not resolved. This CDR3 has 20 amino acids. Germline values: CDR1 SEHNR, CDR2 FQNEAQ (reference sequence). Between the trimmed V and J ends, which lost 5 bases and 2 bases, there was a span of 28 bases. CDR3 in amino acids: CASSTRGGVTTKVPGNTIYF. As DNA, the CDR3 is TGTGCCAGCAGCACCCGTGGCGGGGTAACAACGAAGGTCCCTGGAAACACCATATATTTT.

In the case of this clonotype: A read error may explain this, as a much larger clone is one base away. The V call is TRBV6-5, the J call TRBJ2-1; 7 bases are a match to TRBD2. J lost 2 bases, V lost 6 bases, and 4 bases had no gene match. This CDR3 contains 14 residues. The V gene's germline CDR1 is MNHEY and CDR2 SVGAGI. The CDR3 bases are TGTGCCAGCAGACTAGCGTGGGCCTACAATGAGCAGTTCTTC. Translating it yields CASRLAWAYNEQFF.

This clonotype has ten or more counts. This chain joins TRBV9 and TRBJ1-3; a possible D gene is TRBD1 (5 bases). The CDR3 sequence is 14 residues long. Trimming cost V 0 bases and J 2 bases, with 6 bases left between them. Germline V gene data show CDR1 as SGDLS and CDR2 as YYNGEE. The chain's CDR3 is CASSVEGAGNTIYF. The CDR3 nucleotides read TGTGCCAGCAGCGTAGAAGGGGCTGGAAACACCATATATTTT.

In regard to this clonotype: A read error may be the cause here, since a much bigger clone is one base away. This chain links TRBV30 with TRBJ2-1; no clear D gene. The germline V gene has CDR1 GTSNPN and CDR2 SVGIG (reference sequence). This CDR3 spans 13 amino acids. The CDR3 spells CAWSVGRYNEQLF. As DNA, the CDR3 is TGTGCCTGGAGTGTTGGCCGATACAATGAGCAGCTCTTC. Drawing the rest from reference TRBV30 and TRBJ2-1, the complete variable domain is SQTIHQWPATLVQPVGSPLSLECTVEGTSNPNLYWYRQAAGRGLQLLFYSVGIGQISSEVPQNLSASRPQDRQFILSSKKLLLSDSGFYLCAWSVGRYNEQLFGPGTRLTVL.

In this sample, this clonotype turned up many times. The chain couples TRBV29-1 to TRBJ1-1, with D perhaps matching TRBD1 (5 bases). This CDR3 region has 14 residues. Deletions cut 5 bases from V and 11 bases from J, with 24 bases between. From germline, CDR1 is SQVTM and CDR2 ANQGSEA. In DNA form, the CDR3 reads TGCAGCGTTTCAACCGGGACCCCAACACGGAGGGCTTTCTTT. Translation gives CSVSTGTPTRRAFF.

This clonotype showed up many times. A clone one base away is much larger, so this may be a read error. The CDR3 bases are TGTGCCAGCAGCTTATTGGGCTTTGGGGCCAACGTCCTGCCTTTC. This sequence encodes CASSLLGFGANVLPF. This sequence joins TRBV7-8 and TRBJ2-6; perhaps TRBD1 as D (5 bases). CDR1 SGHVS and CDR2 FQNEAQ come from the germline V gene. This CDR3 region has 15 residues. Looking up the rest from reference TRBV7-8 and TRBJ2-6 gives the full variable domain: GAGVSQSPRYKVAKRGQDVALRCDPISGHVSLFWYQQALGQGPEFLTYFQNEAQLDKSGLPSDRFFAERPEGSVSTLKIQRTQQEDSAVYLCASSLLGFGANVLPFGAGSRLTVL.